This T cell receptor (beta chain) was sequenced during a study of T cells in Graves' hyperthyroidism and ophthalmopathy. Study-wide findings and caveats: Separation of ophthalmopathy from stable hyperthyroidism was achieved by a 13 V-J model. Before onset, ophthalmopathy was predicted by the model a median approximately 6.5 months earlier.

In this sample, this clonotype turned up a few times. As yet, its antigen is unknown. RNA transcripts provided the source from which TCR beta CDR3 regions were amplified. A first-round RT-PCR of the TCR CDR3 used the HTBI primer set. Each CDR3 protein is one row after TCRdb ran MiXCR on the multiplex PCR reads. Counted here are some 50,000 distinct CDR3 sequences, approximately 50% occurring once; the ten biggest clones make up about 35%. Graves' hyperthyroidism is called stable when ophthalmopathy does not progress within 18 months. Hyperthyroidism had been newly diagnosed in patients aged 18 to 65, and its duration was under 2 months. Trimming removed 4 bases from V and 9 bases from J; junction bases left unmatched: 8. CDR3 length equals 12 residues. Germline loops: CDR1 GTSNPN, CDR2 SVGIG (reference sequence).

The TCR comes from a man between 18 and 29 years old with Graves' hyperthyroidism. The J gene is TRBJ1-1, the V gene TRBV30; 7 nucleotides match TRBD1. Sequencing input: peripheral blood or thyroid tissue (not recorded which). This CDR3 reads CAWTPRQGQAFF. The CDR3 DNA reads TGTGCCTGGACCCCCAGACAGGGACAAGCTTTCTTT.